Reported below is one TCR beta chain. These data belong to a study of blood T cell repertoires in COVID-19. Background on the study: From the United States, Italy and Spain came samples of acute and convalescent COVID-19. PBMCs, B-cell-depleted T cells, or T cells were the source of the cDNA or gDNA that made up the material.

Trimming left V 6 bases short and J 3 bases short, with 12 bases between. This CDR3 contains 14 residues. Germline-derived CDR1 and CDR2 are MNHEY and SVGAGI. Authors' data handling: Reference gene primer amplification yielded estimated nucleated cell counts. Produced via immunoSEQ multiplex PCR; TCRdb's table is partial and in-frame only. V, J and clone size are taken as reported in that table, and D and trimming were inferred from the DNA itself. The table lists 45,000 to 65,000 clones, around 86% of them singletons. V is TRBV6-5 and J is TRBJ2-1; the D gene is possibly TRBD1 (6 bases). Sequenced input: peripheral blood. This clonotype was obtained from a man aged 45-65 years with active COVID-19. CDR3 nucleotides: TGTGCCAGCAGCTACCGGGACATCTACAATGAGCAGTTCTTC. Its protein product is CASSYRDIYNEQFF.